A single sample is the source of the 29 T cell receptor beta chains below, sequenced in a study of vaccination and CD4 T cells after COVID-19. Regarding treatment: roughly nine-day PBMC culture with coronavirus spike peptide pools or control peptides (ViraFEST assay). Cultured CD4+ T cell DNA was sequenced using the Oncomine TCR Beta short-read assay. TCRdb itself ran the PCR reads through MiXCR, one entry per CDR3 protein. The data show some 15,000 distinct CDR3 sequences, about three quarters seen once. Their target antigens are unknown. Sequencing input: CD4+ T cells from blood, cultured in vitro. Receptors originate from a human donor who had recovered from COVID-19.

CDR3: CARRTGRLMNTEAFF. Here the CDR3 DNA reads TGTGCCAGAAGGACAGGGAGGCTCATGAACACTGAAGCTTTCTTT. This chain links TRBV27 with TRBJ1-1; 8 nucleotides match TRBD1. The CDR3 totals 15 residues. Trimming took 9 bases from V and 0 from J; bases not matched to a gene: 9. The germline V gene has CDR1 MNHEY and CDR2 SMNVEV (reference sequence).

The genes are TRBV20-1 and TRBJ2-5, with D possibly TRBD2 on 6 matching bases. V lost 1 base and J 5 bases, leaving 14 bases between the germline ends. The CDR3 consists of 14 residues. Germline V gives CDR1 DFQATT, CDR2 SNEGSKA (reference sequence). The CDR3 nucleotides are TGCAGTGCTAGAGTACTCGTGAGCGGGGAGACCCAGTACTTC. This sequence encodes CSARVLVSGETQYF.

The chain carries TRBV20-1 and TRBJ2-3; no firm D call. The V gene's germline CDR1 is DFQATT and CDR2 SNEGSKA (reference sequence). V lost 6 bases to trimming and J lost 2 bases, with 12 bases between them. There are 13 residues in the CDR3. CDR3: CSAELANTDTQYF. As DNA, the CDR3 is TGCAGTGCAGAGTTAGCAAACACAGATACGCAGTATTTT.

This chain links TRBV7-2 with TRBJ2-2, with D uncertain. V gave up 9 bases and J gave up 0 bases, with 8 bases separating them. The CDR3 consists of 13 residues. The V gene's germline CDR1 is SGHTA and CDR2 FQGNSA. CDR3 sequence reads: CASFNPNTGELFF. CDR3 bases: TGTGCCAGTTTCAACCCGAACACCGGGGAGCTGTTTTTT. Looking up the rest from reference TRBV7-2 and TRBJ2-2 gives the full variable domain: GAGVSQSPSNKVTEKGKDVELRCDPISGHTALYWYRQSLGQGLEFLIYFQGNSAPDKSGLPSDRFSAERTGGSVSTLTIQRTQQEDSAVYLCASFNPNTGELFFGEGSRLTVL.

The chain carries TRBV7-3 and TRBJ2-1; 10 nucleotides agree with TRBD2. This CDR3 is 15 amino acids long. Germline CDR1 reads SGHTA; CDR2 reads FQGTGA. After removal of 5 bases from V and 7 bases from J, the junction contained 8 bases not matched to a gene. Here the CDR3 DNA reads TGTGCCAGCAGCCTAGCGGGAGCCAGGGGGAATGAGCAGTTCTTC. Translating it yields CASSLAGARGNEQFF.

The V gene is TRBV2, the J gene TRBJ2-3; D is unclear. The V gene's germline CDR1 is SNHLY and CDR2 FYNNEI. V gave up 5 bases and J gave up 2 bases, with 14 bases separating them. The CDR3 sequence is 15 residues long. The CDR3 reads CASSPRRPHTDTQYF. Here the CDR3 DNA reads TGTGCCAGCAGTCCACGTCGCCCCCACACAGATACGCAGTATTTT.

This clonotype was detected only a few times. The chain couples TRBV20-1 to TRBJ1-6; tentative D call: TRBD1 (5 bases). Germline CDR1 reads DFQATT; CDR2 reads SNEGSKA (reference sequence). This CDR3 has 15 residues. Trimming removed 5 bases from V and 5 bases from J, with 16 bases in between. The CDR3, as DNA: TGCAGTGCTGCCCCCCGGGTGGGGGATAATTCACCCCTCCACTTT. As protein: CSAAPRVGDNSPLHF.

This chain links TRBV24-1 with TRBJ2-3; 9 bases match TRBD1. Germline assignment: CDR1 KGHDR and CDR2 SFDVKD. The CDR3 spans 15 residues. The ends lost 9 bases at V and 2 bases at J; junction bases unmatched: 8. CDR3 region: CATGRGTGYTDTQYF. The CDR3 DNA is TGTGCCACCGGGCGGGGGACAGGGTACACAGATACGCAGTATTTT.

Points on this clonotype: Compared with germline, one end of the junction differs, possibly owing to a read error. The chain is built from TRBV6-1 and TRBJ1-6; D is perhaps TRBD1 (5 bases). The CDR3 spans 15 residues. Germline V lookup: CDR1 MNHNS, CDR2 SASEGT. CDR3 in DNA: TGCGCCAGCAGACCCCCTGGGGGACCTAATTCACCCCTCCACTTT. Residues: CASRPPGGPNSPLHF.

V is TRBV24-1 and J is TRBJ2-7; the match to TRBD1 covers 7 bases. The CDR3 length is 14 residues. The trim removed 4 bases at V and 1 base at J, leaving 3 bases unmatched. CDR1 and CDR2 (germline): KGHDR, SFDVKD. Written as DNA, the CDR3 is TGTGCCACCAGTGACCGACAGGGTTCCTACGAGCAGTACTTC. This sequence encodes CATSDRQGSYEQYF.

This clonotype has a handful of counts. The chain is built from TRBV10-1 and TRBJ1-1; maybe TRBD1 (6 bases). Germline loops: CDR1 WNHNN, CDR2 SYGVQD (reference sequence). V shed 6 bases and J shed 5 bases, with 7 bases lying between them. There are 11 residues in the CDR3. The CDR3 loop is CASRQGTEAFF. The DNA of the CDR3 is TGCGCCAGCAGACAGGGAACTGAAGCTTTCTTT.

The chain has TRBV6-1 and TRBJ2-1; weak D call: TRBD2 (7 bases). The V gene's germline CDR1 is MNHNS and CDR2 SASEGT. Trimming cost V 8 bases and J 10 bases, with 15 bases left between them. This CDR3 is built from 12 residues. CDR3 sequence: CASLRGGAEQFF. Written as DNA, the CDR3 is TGTGCCAGCCTGAGGGGGGGCGCGGAGCAGTTCTTC.

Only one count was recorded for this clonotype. In DNA form, the CDR3 reads TGTGCCAGCAGCTCTCGGGGTGGGGGCGTGAACACTGAAGCTTTCTTT. Translating it yields CASSSRGGGVNTEAFF. The chain joins TRBV7-9 to TRBJ1-1; a weak D match, TRBD1 (6 bases). The CDR3 runs to 16 residues. Per the germline V gene, CDR1 is SEHNR and CDR2 is FQNEAQ (reference sequence). V was cut by 4 bases and J by 0 bases, with 15 bases left in between. Combining the CDR3 with reference TRBV7-9 and TRBJ1-1 gives the whole variable domain DTGVSQNPRHKITKRGQNVTFRCDPISEHNRLYWYRQTLGQGPEFLTYFQNEAQLEKSRLLSDRFSAERPKGSFSTLEIQRTEQGDSAMYLCASSSRGGGVNTEAFFGQGTRLTVV.

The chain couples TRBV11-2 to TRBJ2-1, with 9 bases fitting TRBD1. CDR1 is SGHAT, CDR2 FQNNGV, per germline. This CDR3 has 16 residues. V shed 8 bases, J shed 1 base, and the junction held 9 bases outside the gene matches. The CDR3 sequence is CASGRRTGVSYNEQFF. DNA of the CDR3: TGTGCCAGCGGTCGGCGGACAGGGGTATCCTACAATGAGCAGTTCTTC.

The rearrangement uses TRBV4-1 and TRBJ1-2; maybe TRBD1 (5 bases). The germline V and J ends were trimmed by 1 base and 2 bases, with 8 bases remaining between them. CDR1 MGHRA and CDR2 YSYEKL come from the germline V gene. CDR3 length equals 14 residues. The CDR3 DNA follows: TGCGCCAGCAGCCAAGGTCGGACAAACTATGGCTACACCTTC. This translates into CASSQGRTNYGYTF.

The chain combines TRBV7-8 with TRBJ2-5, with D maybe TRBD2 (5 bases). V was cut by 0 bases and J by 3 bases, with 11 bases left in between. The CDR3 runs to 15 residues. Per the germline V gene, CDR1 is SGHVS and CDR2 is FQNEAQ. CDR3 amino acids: CASSLARLAKETQYF. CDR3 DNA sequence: TGTGCCAGCAGCTTAGCGAGGCTAGCAAAAGAGACCCAGTACTTC.

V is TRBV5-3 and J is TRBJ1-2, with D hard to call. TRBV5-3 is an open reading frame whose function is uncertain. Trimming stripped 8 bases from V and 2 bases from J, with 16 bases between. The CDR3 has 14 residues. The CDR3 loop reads CASSPELRNYGYTF. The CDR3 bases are TGTGCCAGCAGCCCCGAACTTCGAAACTATGGCTACACCTTC.

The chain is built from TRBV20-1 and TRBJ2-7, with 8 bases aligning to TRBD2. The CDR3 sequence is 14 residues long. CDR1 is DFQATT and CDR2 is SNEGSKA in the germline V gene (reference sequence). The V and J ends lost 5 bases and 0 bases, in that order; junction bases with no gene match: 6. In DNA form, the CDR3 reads TGCAGTGCTCAAACTAGCGGTTTCTCCTACGAGCAGTACTTC. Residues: CSAQTSGFSYEQYF.

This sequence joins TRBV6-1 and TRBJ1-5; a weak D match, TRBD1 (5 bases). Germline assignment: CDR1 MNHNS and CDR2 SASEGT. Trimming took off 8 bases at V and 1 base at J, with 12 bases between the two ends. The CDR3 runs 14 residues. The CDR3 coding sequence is TGTGCCAGCTTCCGGGGGTCCAGCAATCAGCCCCAGCATTTT. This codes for CASFRGSSNQPQHF.

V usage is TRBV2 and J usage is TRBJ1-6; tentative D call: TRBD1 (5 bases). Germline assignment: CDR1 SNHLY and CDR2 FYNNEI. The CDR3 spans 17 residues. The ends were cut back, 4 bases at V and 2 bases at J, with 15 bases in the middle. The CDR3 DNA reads TGTGCCAGCAGTGTTGAGGGGATAGGGCCCTATAATTCACCCCTCCACTTT. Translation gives CASSVEGIGPYNSPLHF.

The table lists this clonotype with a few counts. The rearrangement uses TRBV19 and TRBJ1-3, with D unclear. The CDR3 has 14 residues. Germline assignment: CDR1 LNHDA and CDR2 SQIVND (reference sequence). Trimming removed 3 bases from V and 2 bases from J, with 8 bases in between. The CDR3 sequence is CASSMGTAGNTIYF. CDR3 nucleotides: TGTGCCAGTAGTATGGGAACGGCTGGAAACACCATATATTTT.

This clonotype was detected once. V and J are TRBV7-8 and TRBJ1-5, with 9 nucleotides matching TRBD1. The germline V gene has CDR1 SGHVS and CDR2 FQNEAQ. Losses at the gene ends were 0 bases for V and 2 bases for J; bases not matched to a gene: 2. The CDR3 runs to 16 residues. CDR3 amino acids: CASSLARTGGNQPQHF. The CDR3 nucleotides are TGTGCCAGCAGCTTAGCTCGGACAGGGGGCAATCAGCCCCAGCATTTT. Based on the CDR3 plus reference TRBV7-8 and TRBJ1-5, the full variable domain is GAGVSQSPRYKVAKRGQDVALRCDPISGHVSLFWYQQALGQGPEFLTYFQNEAQLDKSGLPSDRFFAERPEGSVSTLKIQRTQQEDSAVYLCASSLARTGGNQPQHFGDGTRLSIL.

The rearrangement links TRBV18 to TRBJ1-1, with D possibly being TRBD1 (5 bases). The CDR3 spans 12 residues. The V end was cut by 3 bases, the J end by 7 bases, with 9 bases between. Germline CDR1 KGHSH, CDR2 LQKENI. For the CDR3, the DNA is TGTGCCAGCTCACCCGGGACCTTTGAAGCTTTCTTT. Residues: CASSPGTFEAFF. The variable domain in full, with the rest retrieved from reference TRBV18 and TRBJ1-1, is NAGVMQNPRHLVRRRGQEARLRCSPMKGHSHVYWYRQLPEEGLKFMVYLQKENIIDESGMPKERFSAEFPKEGPSILRIQQVVRGDSAAYFCASSPGTFEAFFGQGTRLTVV.

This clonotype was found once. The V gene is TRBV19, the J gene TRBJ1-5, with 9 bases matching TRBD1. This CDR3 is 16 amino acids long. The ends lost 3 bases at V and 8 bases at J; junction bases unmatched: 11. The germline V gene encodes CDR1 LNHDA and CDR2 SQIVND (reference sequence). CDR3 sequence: CASSIFRTGVGEPQHF. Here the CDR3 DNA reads TGTGCCAGTAGTATCTTTAGGACAGGGGTTGGTGAGCCCCAGCATTTT. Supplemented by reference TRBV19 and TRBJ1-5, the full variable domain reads DGGITQSPKYLFRKEGQNVTLSCEQNLNHDAMYWYRQDPGQGLRLIYYSQIVNDFQKGDIAEGYSVSREKKESFPLTVTSAQKNPTAFYLCASSIFRTGVGEPQHFGDGTRLSIL.

Here the CDR3 DNA reads TGTGCCACCTCTCCGGGACAGGCCGTGGGTCAGCCCCAGCATTTT. Translating it yields CATSPGQAVGQPQHF. The genes are TRBV27 and TRBJ1-5, with TRBD1 identical over 8 bases. With V trimmed by 10 bases and J by 6 bases, 14 bases remained unmatched. The length of the CDR3 is 15 residues. Germline CDR1 is MNHEY and CDR2 is SMNVEV (reference sequence).

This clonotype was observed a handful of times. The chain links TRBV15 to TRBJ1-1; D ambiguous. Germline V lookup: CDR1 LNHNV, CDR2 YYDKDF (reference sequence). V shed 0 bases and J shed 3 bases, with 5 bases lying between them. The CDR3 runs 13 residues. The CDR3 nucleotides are TGTGCCACCAGCAGAGAACGGGACACTGAAGCTTTCTTT. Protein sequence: CATSRERDTEAFF.

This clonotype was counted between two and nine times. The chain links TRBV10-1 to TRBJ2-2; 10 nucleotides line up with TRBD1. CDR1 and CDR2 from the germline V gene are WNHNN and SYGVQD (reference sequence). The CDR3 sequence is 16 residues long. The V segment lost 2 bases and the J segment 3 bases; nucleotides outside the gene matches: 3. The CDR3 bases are TGCGCCAGCAGTGAGGGCGGGACAGGGGACACCGGGGAGCTGTTTTTT. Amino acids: CASSEGGTGDTGELFF.

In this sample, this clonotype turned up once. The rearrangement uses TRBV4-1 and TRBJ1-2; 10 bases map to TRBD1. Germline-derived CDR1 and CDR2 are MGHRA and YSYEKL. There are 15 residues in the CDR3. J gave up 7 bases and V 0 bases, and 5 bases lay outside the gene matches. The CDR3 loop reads CASSQEGTGVTGYTF. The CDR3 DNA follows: TGCGCCAGCAGCCAAGAAGGGACAGGGGTTACTGGCTACACCTTC.

CDR3 residues: CASSLDGMNTEAFF. CDR3 nucleotides: TGTGCCAGCAGCTTAGATGGGATGAACACTGAAGCTTTCTTT. The chain is built from TRBV7-2 and TRBJ1-1, with D hard to call. V lost 1 base, J lost 0 bases, and 6 bases lay in between. CDR3 length: 14 residues. Germline V gene lookup returns CDR1 SGHTA and CDR2 FQGNSA.